The 26 T cell receptor beta chains below all came from one sample that was sequenced in a study of blood T cell repertoires in COVID-19. Repertoires were generated with immunoSEQ multiplex PCR, while TCRdb's copy carries only in-frame clones and drops some. Among 260,000 or so clones, 82% were seen once, and the ten largest hold about 4.8%. Source material: peripheral blood. All receptors derive from a woman aged 70 to 79 with acute or convalescent COVID-19.

Only one count was recorded for this clone. The CDR3 DNA is TGTGCCAGCAGCCAAGAAGGACCGGGGGGCTGGGACGAGCAGTACTTC. Amino acids: CASSQEGPGGWDEQYF. The chain couples TRBV14 to TRBJ2-7, with D possibly TRBD2 on 7 matching bases. Deletions cut 0 bases from V and 5 bases from J, with 17 bases between. The CDR3 totals 16 residues. Germline CDR1 and CDR2: SGHDN and FVKESK.

As for this clone: At the DNA level, this CDR3 is encoded by other sequences in the same sample as well. The CDR3 here is CASSGWNSPLHF. CDR3 coding DNA: TGTGCCAGTAGCGGTTGGAATTCACCCCTCCACTTT. J is TRBJ1-6 and V is TRBV19; D not resolved. Trimming removed 6 bases from V and 7 bases from J, with 7 bases in between. Looked up from germline, CDR1 is LNHDA and CDR2 is SQIVND (reference sequence). CDR3 length equals 12 residues.

This chain uses TRBV5-8 with TRBJ1-1; 7 bases are shared with TRBD1. This CDR3 is built from 14 residues. V trimming: 2 bases; J trimming: 5 bases; junction bases outside the gene matches: 6. Germline-derived CDR1 and CDR2 are SGHTS and YDEGEE. CDR3 DNA sequence: TGTGCCAGCAGCTTCAGAGGGGGCGGGACTGAAGCTTTCTTT. This gives the protein CASSFRGGGTEAFF. The full variable domain, with the rest looked up from reference TRBV5-8 and TRBJ1-1, is EAGVTQSPTHLIKTRGQQATLRCSPISGHTSVYWYQQALGLGLQFLLWYDEGEERNRGNFPPRFSGRQFPNYSSELNVNALELEDSALYLCASSFRGGGTEAFFGQGTRLTVV.

V usage is TRBV18 and J usage is TRBJ1-2; D unresolved. There are 13 residues in the CDR3. V shed 3 bases and J shed 4 bases, with 9 bases lying between them. The germline V gene encodes CDR1 KGHSH and CDR2 LQKENI. This chain's CDR3 is CASSPRESYGYTF. The CDR3 DNA follows: TGTGCCAGCTCACCCCGGGAAAGCTATGGCTACACCTTC.

The V and J genes are TRBV18 and TRBJ1-1, with unresolved D. The CDR3 spans 13 residues. Trimming left V 3 bases short and J 8 bases short, with 13 bases between. Germline lookup yields CDR1 KGHSH and CDR2 LQKENI. The DNA for the CDR3 is TGTGCCAGCTCACCGATCCTATCGACAGAAGCTTTCTTT. Residues: CASSPILSTEAFF.

On this clone itself: This sample includes further DNA sequences coding for the same CDR3. J is TRBJ1-6 and V is TRBV30; no reliable D call. V was shortened by 0 bases and J by 4 bases, with 10 bases between the two germline ends. Germline lookup yields CDR1 GTSNPN and CDR2 SVGIG (reference sequence). This CDR3 is built from 15 residues. CDR3 nucleotides: TGTGCCTGGAGTGTACTGAACAGATATAATTCACCCCTCCACTTT. Amino acid sequence: CAWSVLNRYNSPLHF.

In the case of this clone: A much larger clone lies one base from this, so it may be a read error. The V and J genes are TRBV27 and TRBJ1-4; 8 bases line up with TRBD1. After removal of 6 bases from V and 4 bases from J, the junction contained 4 bases not matched to a gene. CDR1 and CDR2 from the germline V gene are MNHEY and SMNVEV (reference sequence). CDR3 length: 14 residues. The CDR3 here is CASSLGQGNEKLFF. DNA for the CDR3: TGTGCCAGCAGCCTCGGACAGGGTAATGAAAAACTGTTTTTT.

The J gene is TRBJ1-1, the V gene TRBV5-1; TRBD1 might be the D (6 bases). With 4 bases removed from V and 1 base from J, the gap between germline ends came to 14 bases. The CDR3 loop spans 15 amino acids. Germline-derived CDR1 and CDR2 are SGHRS and YFSETQ. DNA for the CDR3: TGCGCCAGCAGCCCTGGGGCAGGGGCGAACACTGAAGCTTTCTTT. Its translation: CASSPGAGANTEAFF.

The chain carries TRBV10-1 and TRBJ1-2; D call uncertain. Germline values: CDR1 WNHNN, CDR2 SYGVQD (reference sequence). Trimming took 3 bases from V and 6 from J, leaving 11 bases between them. The CDR3 totals 13 residues. In nucleotides, the CDR3 is TGCGCCAGCAGTGACACTCCAGGTGATGGCTACACCTTC. Its translation is CASSDTPGDGYTF.

This CDR3 reads CASSSGVDTIYF. The CDR3 DNA is TGTGCCAGCAGCTCGGGGGTTGACACCATATATTTT. The chain combines TRBV5-4 with TRBJ1-3; TRBD1 is a possible D gene (5 bases). Deletions cut 3 bases from V and 8 bases from J, with 9 bases between. The V gene's germline CDR1 is SGHNT and CDR2 YYREEE (reference sequence). The CDR3 loop spans 12 amino acids.

The CDR3 spells CASSPPGETQYF. CDR3 coding DNA: TGTGCCAGCAGCCCCCCCGGAGAGACCCAGTACTTC. The J gene is TRBJ2-5, the V gene TRBV7-9; the D is unclear. The germline CDR1 and CDR2 sequences are SEHNR and FQNEAQ (reference sequence). With 5 bases removed from V and 4 bases from J, the gap between germline ends came to 8 bases. CDR3 length: 12 amino acids.

The chain employs TRBV5-1 and TRBJ1-1; 10 positions agree with TRBD1. Germline lookup yields CDR1 SGHRS and CDR2 YFSETQ. J gave up 1 base and V 4 bases, and 4 bases lay outside the gene matches. The CDR3 spans 15 residues. CDR3 coding DNA: TGCGCCAGCAGCCTAAGACAGGGGGCGAACACTGAAGCTTTCTTT. Translating it yields CASSLRQGANTEAFF.

The sample holds one count of this clone. This chain joins TRBV6-6 and TRBJ1-1; 7 positions agree with TRBD1. CDR1 and CDR2 (germline): MNHNY, SVGAGI (reference sequence). The CDR3 totals 21 residues. After removal of 6 bases from V and 4 bases from J, the junction contained 29 bases not matched to a gene. CDR3: CASSTTGPRVQGVKVSTEAFF. For the CDR3, the DNA is TGTGCCAGCAGCACAACCGGTCCCAGGGTGCAGGGGGTCAAGGTGAGCACTGAAGCTTTCTTT.

This clone was seen a single time. The J gene is TRBJ2-3, the V gene TRBV28; 8 nucleotides match TRBD2. The CDR3 contains 15 residues. The germline CDR1 and CDR2 sequences are MDHEN and SYDVKM. V was clipped by 6 bases and J by 3 bases; unmatched bases: 8. The chain's CDR3 is CASSYGGVTTDTQYF. DNA of the CDR3: TGTGCCAGCAGCTACGGGGGGGTGACGACAGATACGCAGTATTTT.

The chain has TRBV6-4 and TRBJ2-1, with a weak D call TRBD1 (5 bases). The CDR3 has 13 amino acids. V was trimmed by 5 bases and J by 7 bases, leaving 12 bases between them. Germline loops: CDR1 MRHNA, CDR2 SNTAGT. Here the CDR3 DNA reads TGTGCCAGCAGTTCCAAAGCAGGGAATGAGCAGTTCTTC. The encoded protein is CASSSKAGNEQFF.

The chain couples TRBV19 to TRBJ1-5; 7 bases line up with TRBD1. Germline-derived CDR1 and CDR2 are LNHDA and SQIVND (reference sequence). CDR3 length: 13 amino acids. With V trimmed by 3 bases and J by 6 bases, 2 bases remained unmatched. The CDR3 DNA reads TGTGCCAGTAGTATTGACAGGGTTCAGCCCCAGCATTTT. It yields the protein CASSIDRVQPQHF.

V usage is TRBV28 and J usage is TRBJ1-1, with 12 nucleotides matching TRBD1. CDR1 and CDR2 (germline): MDHEN, SYDVKM. The CDR3 totals 17 residues. With 5 bases clipped from V and 0 bases from J, the junction kept 7 bases outside the gene matches. CDR3 amino acids: CASSPGTGGKMNTEAFF. In DNA form, the CDR3 reads TGTGCCAGCAGTCCCGGGACAGGGGGCAAAATGAACACTGAAGCTTTCTTT.

The CDR3 DNA reads as TGTGCCAGCAGTAAGCCGGAGGCCGGGGAGCTGTTTTTT. Translating it yields CASSKPEAGELFF. The chain joins TRBV6-6 to TRBJ2-2; tentative D call: TRBD2 (5 bases). CDR3 length equals 13 residues. CDR1 and CDR2 (germline): MNHNY, SVGAGI (reference sequence). V dropped 5 bases and J dropped 6 bases, with 10 bases sitting between them.

This rearrangement joins TRBV18 to TRBJ2-7; 7 nucleotides align to TRBD1. The germline CDR1 and CDR2 sequences are KGHSH and LQKENI. The CDR3 runs to 15 residues. Trimming removed 2 bases from V and 0 bases from J; junction bases left unmatched: 4. CDR3 sequence (DNA): TGTGCCAGCTCACCATCAACAGGGGTCTCCTACGAGCAGTACTTC. Translation: CASSPSTGVSYEQYF.

The chain joins TRBV24-1 to TRBJ1-4; D gene ambiguous. Trimming removed 5 bases from V and 0 bases from J, with 3 bases in between. The CDR3 contains 13 residues. The germline V gene encodes CDR1 KGHDR and CDR2 SFDVKD. The chain's CDR3 is CATSGATNEKLFF. In DNA, the CDR3 is TGTGCCACCAGTGGCGCAACTAATGAAAAACTGTTTTTT.

This clone has a handful of counts. This chain links TRBV15 with TRBJ2-1, with 13 nucleotides matching TRBD2. The V gene's germline CDR1 is LNHNV and CDR2 YYDKDF (reference sequence). The V and J ends lost 2 bases and 2 bases, in that order; junction bases with no gene match: 15. The CDR3 totals 21 residues. The chain's CDR3 is CATSRQRLAGGFRGPYNEQFF. The CDR3 DNA is TGTGCCACCAGCAGACAACGACTAGCGGGGGGATTTAGGGGCCCCTACAATGAGCAGTTCTTC.

This sequence joins TRBV7-9 and TRBJ2-5; 7 bases agree with TRBD1. The CDR3 has 12 residues. Germline V gives CDR1 SEHNR, CDR2 FQNEAQ (reference sequence). V lost 5 bases to trimming and J lost 5 bases; unmatched junction nucleotides: 2. CDR3 protein: CASSPDRETQYF. The DNA of the CDR3 is TGTGCCAGCAGCCCGGACAGGGAGACCCAGTACTTC. The whole variable domain, remainder taken from reference TRBV7-9 and TRBJ2-5, is DTGVSQNPRHKITKRGQNVTFRCDPISEHNRLYWYRQTLGQGPEFLTYFQNEAQLEKSRLLSDRFSAERPKGSFSTLEIQRTEQGDSAMYLCASSPDRETQYFGPGTRLLVL.

V gene TRBV3-1 (or the pseudogene TRBV3-2) combines with J gene TRBJ2-7; 11 bases match TRBD1. CDR1 and CDR2 (germline): LGHDT, YNNKEL (reference sequence). CDR3 length: 15 amino acids. Trimming removed 4 bases from V and 4 bases from J; junction bases left unmatched: 6. CDR3 nucleotides: TGTGCCAGCAGCCCGTGGACAGGGGGCCCATACGAGCAGTACTTC. It is translated as CASSPWTGGPYEQYF.

The rearrangement uses TRBV5-8 and TRBJ1-5; TRBD1 matches at 9 bases. The V segment lost 1 base and the J segment 6 bases; nucleotides outside the gene matches: 5. The CDR3 spans 15 residues. Germline values: CDR1 SGHTS, CDR2 YDEGEE. CDR3 loop: CASSLSGTGSQPQHF. The DNA for the CDR3 is TGTGCCAGCAGCTTGAGTGGGACAGGGAGTCAGCCCCAGCATTTT.

The rearrangement joins TRBV12-5 to TRBJ1-1; D is ambiguous. The CDR3 has 14 residues. Germline values: CDR1 LGHNT, CDR2 FRNRAP. The V and J ends lost 5 bases and 5 bases respectively, with 15 bases between them. The CDR3 is CASGRTGVGTEAFF. CDR3 nucleotide sequence: TGTGCTAGTGGTCGCACCGGGGTGGGGACTGAAGCTTTCTTT.

The J gene is TRBJ1-1, the V gene TRBV3-1 (or the pseudogene TRBV3-2); a possible D gene is TRBD1 (5 bases). Trimming stripped 4 bases from V and 10 bases from J, with 16 bases between. The CDR3 covers 13 residues. The germline V gene has CDR1 LGHDT and CDR2 YNNKEL (reference sequence). CDR3 coding DNA: TGTGCCAGCAGCCTTCGGACGGACAACGGAGCTTTCTTT. Residues: CASSLRTDNGAFF.